The next 24 T cell receptor beta chains were all read from a single sample in a study of blood T cell repertoires in COVID-19. The data were produced by immunoSEQ multiplex PCR, yet TCRdb's version contains in-frame clones alone and is incomplete. The sample lists about 280,000 clones; approximately 91% were seen once. Sequencing was done on a sample of peripheral blood. These receptors originate from a man younger than 35 with active or convalescent COVID-19.

Notes on this clone: This CDR3 is also generated by other DNA sequences in the sample. The rearrangement uses TRBV5-1 and TRBJ2-5; TRBD2 matches 13 bases. The CDR3 sequence is 16 residues long. Germline V CDR1 and CDR2: SGHRS, YFSETQ. V dropped 3 bases and J dropped 5; count of bases not matched to a gene: 7. Here the CDR3 reads CASSSGTSGGAETQYF. DNA for the CDR3: TGCGCCAGCAGCTCTGGTACTAGCGGGGGGGCCGAGACCCAGTACTTC.

About this clone itself: Other DNA sequences in this sample translate to the same CDR3. The V gene is TRBV4-1, the J gene TRBJ1-2; 7 nucleotides agree with TRBD1. The V segment lost 0 bases and the J segment 5 bases; nucleotides outside the gene matches: 3. Germline V lookup: CDR1 MGHRA, CDR2 YSYEKL. This CDR3 has 14 residues. Here the CDR3 reads CASSQDQGGYGYTF. In nucleotides, the CDR3 is TGCGCCAGCAGCCAAGATCAGGGGGGATATGGCTACACCTTC.

The J gene is TRBJ1-5, the V gene TRBV2; D is perhaps TRBD1 (5 bases). CDR1 SNHLY and CDR2 FYNNEI come from the germline V gene. V lost 3 bases, J lost 5 bases, and 11 bases lay in between. This CDR3 is 14 amino acids long. The DNA of the CDR3 is TGTGCCAGCAGTGATGGCAGGGCCGATCAGCCCCAGCATTTT. Translated: CASSDGRADQPQHF.

The table lists this clone with a count of one. CDR3 sequence reads: CASSSAAGDGYTF. CDR3 DNA: TGTGCCAGCAGCTCCGCCGCGGGGGATGGCTACACCTTC. The chain employs TRBV5-4 and TRBJ1-2; tentatively, D is TRBD1 (5 bases). The CDR3 totals 13 residues. Germline loops: CDR1 SGHNT, CDR2 YYREEE (reference sequence). Trimming removed 3 bases at V and 6 bases at J, with 12 bases between. The full variable domain, completed using reference TRBV5-4 and TRBJ1-2, is ETGVTQSPTHLIKTRGQQVTLRCSSQSGHNTVSWYQQALGQGPQFIFQYYREEENGRGNFPPRFSGLQFPNYSSELNVNALELDDSALYLCASSSAAGDGYTFGSGTRLTVV.

The chain uses TRBV11-2 and TRBJ2-3, with unresolved D. Looked up from germline, CDR1 is SGHAT and CDR2 is FQNNGV. V was cut by 5 bases and J by 4 bases, with 4 bases left in between. CDR3 length: 11 residues. CDR3 residues: CASSPSDTQYF. The DNA of the CDR3 is TGTGCCAGCAGCCCTTCAGATACGCAGTATTTT.

The chain combines TRBV10-3 with TRBJ1-2; 7 nucleotides match TRBD1. Trimming at V came to 4 bases and at J to 4 bases, leaving 6 bases not matched to a gene. This CDR3 is 14 amino acids long. Per the germline V gene, CDR1 is ENHRY and CDR2 is SYGVKD. CDR3 amino acids: CAISGTGSSYGYTF. The CDR3 DNA reads as TGTGCCATCAGTGGGACAGGTTCAAGCTATGGCTACACCTTC.

The J gene is TRBJ1-2, the V gene TRBV15, with D maybe TRBD1 (5 bases). Trimming pared 3 bases from V and 0 bases from J, leaving 8 bases between. The CDR3 totals 14 residues. In germline, CDR1 is LNHNV, CDR2 YYDKDF (reference sequence). CDR3 sequence (DNA): TGTGCCACCAGCAGGAGACAGCCTAACTATGGCTACACCTTC. This encodes CATSRRQPNYGYTF.

This clone was detected only a few times. The CDR3 here is CASSPTGTSTDTQYF. The DNA for the CDR3 is TGTGCCAGCAGTCCGACAGGGACTAGCACAGATACGCAGTATTTT. The chain couples TRBV6-6 to TRBJ2-3, with D tentatively TRBD1 (7 bases). Germline V CDR1 and CDR2: MNHNY, SVGAGI (reference sequence). V lost 5 bases to trimming and J lost 0 bases, with 12 bases between them. The CDR3 loop spans 15 amino acids.

The chain combines TRBV6-5 with TRBJ1-4, with 7 nucleotides matching TRBD1. Per the germline V gene, CDR1 is MNHEY and CDR2 is SVGAGI. The trim removed 2 bases at V and 4 bases at J, leaving 4 bases unmatched. This CDR3 contains 15 residues. The CDR3 spells CASSYRGQLNEKLFF. In DNA, the CDR3 is TGTGCCAGCAGTTACCGGGGACAGCTTAATGAAAAACTGTTTTTT.

The rearrangement links TRBV7-2 to TRBJ1-2, with 7 bases identical to TRBD1. The CDR3 has 16 amino acids. The germline V gene encodes CDR1 SGHTA and CDR2 FQGNSA. V shed 1 base and J 6 bases; nucleotides not matched to a gene: 11. CDR3 nucleotide sequence: TGTGCCAGCAGCTTAGGACAGGGCCCGCCCCCACATGGCTACACCTTC. Amino acids: CASSLGQGPPPHGYTF.

This rearrangement joins TRBV4-3 to TRBJ1-5; 11 nucleotides line up with TRBD1. CDR1 is LGHNA and CDR2 is YSLEER in the germline V gene. Losses at the gene ends were 3 bases for V and 5 bases for J; bases not matched to a gene: 6. The CDR3 has 16 amino acids. The CDR3 reads CASSHNRDRGYQPQHF. DNA of the CDR3: TGCGCCAGCAGCCACAACCGGGACAGGGGGTATCAGCCCCAGCATTTT.

The sample holds a few counts of this clone. CDR3 protein: CASSATGRNQPQHF. CDR3 nucleotide sequence: TGTGCCAGCAGCGCGACAGGGAGAAATCAGCCCCAGCATTTT. The chain couples TRBV7-2 to TRBJ1-5; 7 bases are a match to TRBD1. Germline CDR1 and CDR2: SGHTA and FQGNSA. CDR3 length: 14 residues. Trimming removed 5 bases from V and 4 bases from J; junction bases left unmatched: 5.

The chain links TRBV29-1 to TRBJ2-7, with 8 bases lining up with TRBD2. The V segment lost 6 bases and the J segment 2 bases; nucleotides outside the gene matches: 12. CDR1 is SQVTM, CDR2 ANQGSEA, per germline. This CDR3 contains 15 residues. The CDR3 coding sequence is TGCAGCGTGGGAGTATTGCGGGGGGTAACCTACGAGCAGTACTTC. Its translation is CSVGVLRGVTYEQYF.

This chain's CDR3 is CASSSENIQYF. CDR3 sequence (DNA): TGTGCCAGCAGTTCGGAAAACATTCAGTACTTC. The chain couples TRBV12-3 or TRBV12-4 to TRBJ2-4; D is uncertain. V was clipped by 4 bases and J by 5 bases, with 3 bases between them. The CDR3 is made up of 11 amino acids.

The chain recombines TRBV18 with TRBJ2-7, with 10 bases matching TRBD2. The CDR3 is 16 amino acids. The V gene's germline CDR1 is KGHSH and CDR2 LQKENI. V trimming: 0 bases; J trimming: 7 bases; junction bases outside the gene matches: 9. CDR3 residues: CASSPPLASGGGEQYF. As DNA, the CDR3 is TGTGCCAGCTCACCACCGTTGGCTAGCGGGGGTGGAGAGCAGTACTTC.

This chain links TRBV10-1 with TRBJ2-5; D gene unclear. V lost 3 bases to trimming and J lost 1 base, with 3 bases between them. CDR3 length: 12 residues. CDR1 and CDR2 from the germline V gene are WNHNN and SYGVQD (reference sequence). CDR3 residues: CASSDSQETQYF. Here the CDR3 DNA reads TGCGCCAGCAGTGACAGCCAAGAGACCCAGTACTTC.

The chain carries TRBV4-3 and TRBJ2-7, with 7 bases identical to TRBD1. Germline V gives CDR1 LGHNA, CDR2 YSLEER. After removal of 1 base from V and 0 bases from J, the junction contained 6 bases not matched to a gene. The CDR3 sequence is 16 residues long. CDR3 nucleotide sequence: TGCGCCAGCAGCCAAGGAACAGGGGATCCCTCCTACGAGCAGTACTTC. It translates to CASSQGTGDPSYEQYF.

The chain combines TRBV7-9 with TRBJ1-4; a possible D gene is TRBD1 (6 bases). Germline V CDR1 and CDR2: SEHNR, FQNEAQ (reference sequence). Deletions cut 1 base from V and 3 bases from J, with 12 bases between. This CDR3 spans 16 amino acids. The CDR3 is CASSLVQGRPNEKLFF. For the CDR3, the DNA is TGTGCCAGCAGCTTAGTCCAGGGGCGACCTAATGAAAAACTGTTTTTT.

This chain uses TRBV5-6 with TRBJ2-7, with D possibly being TRBD1 (6 bases). Germline V CDR1 and CDR2: SGHDT, YYEEEE. The CDR3 consists of 14 residues. V lost 4 bases to trimming and J lost 0 bases, with 11 bases between them. Written as DNA, the CDR3 is TGTGCCAGCAGCCTTGGACAGAACTCCTACGAGCAGTACTTC. It yields the protein CASSLGQNSYEQYF.

This rearrangement joins TRBV18 to TRBJ1-1, with 7 bases lining up with TRBD1. The V and J ends lost 5 bases and 0 bases, in that order; junction bases with no gene match: 3. Germline CDR1 KGHSH, CDR2 LQKENI. The CDR3 consists of 14 residues. CDR3 coding DNA: TGTGCCAGCTCATCAAGGGGGCTGAACACTGAAGCTTTCTTT. Amino acid sequence: CASSSRGLNTEAFF.

The chain joins TRBV7-2 to TRBJ2-1; possible D gene TRBD1, 7 bases. Trimming stripped 6 bases from V and 8 bases from J, with 17 bases between. This CDR3 is 14 amino acids long. CDR1 is SGHTA and CDR2 is FQGNSA in the germline V gene. CDR3 DNA sequence: TGTGCCAGCAGTGCGACAGGGAGGCGATATGAGCAGTTCTTC. Translated, it gives CASSATGRRYEQFF. The full variable domain, in which reference TRBV7-2 and TRBJ2-1 provide the parts outside the CDR3, is GAGVSQSPSNKVTEKGKDVELRCDPISGHTALYWYRQSLGQGLEFLIYFQGNSAPDKSGLPSDRFSAERTGGSVSTLTIQRTQQEDSAVYLCASSATGRRYEQFFGPGTRLTVL.

The J gene is TRBJ1-2, the V gene TRBV5-1; D is unresolved. The CDR3 covers 15 residues. Trimming left V 0 bases short and J 6 bases short, with 15 bases between. The germline gives CDR1 SGHRS, CDR2 YFSETQ. The CDR3 is CASSLVSGWLDGYTF. The CDR3 coding sequence is TGCGCCAGCAGCTTGGTTTCGGGTTGGCTTGATGGCTACACCTTC.

The gene calls are TRBV6-5 and TRBJ1-1; D may be TRBD1 (5 bases). The CDR3 extends over 13 amino acids. Germline V CDR1 and CDR2: MNHEY, SVGAGI. The ends were cut back, 7 bases at V and 5 bases at J, with 14 bases in the middle. The CDR3 sequence is CASITQVGTEAFF. CDR3 nucleotide sequence: TGTGCCAGCATTACACAGGTGGGAACTGAAGCTTTCTTT.

The CDR3 DNA reads as TGTGCCAGCAGTTACTCGATCAGTGATGGCTACACCTTC. Translated: CASSYSISDGYTF. This chain connects TRBV6-2 or TRBV6-3 to TRBJ1-2; D not resolved. CDR1 MNHEY and CDR2 SVGEGT come from the germline V gene. CDR3 length equals 13 residues. V was shortened by 0 bases and J by 6 bases, with 8 bases between the two germline ends.